One sample yielded the 20 T cell receptor beta chains listed below, sequenced in a study of cytomegalovirus exposure and HLA in healthy donors (TCRdb year 2017). The library was made by the immunoSEQ multiplex PCR assay. The multiplex PCR relied on a mix of 60 forward primers for TCR Vbeta segments and 13 reverse primers for TCR Jbeta segments. TCRdb took over this immuneACCESS table, retaining in-frame rearrangements with V and J assigned. Such tables are incomplete; in checked studies, under half of the missing clones stem from an unresolved V gene, and the remainder is unexplained. Within this sample are nearly 110,000 clones, with around 76% of them counted one time only. Of the sample, roughly 2.7% is held by the ten largest clones. The specimen was PBMCs. The source is a man aged 25-45 years in good health and CMV-seropositive.

Points on this clone: The germline gene is not matched at one end of the junction; a read error may be the cause. V is TRBV5-1 and J is TRBJ2-5, with D perhaps TRBD2 (6 bases). This CDR3 spans 14 amino acids. Germline V CDR1 and CDR2: SGHRS, YFSETQ. The CDR3 loop is CGSSLGASGETQYF. CDR3 in DNA: TGCGGCAGCAGCTTGGGCGCCAGCGGGGAGACCCAGTACTTC.

This clone has only one observation. The V and J genes are TRBV6-5 and TRBJ2-2; D may be TRBD1 (6 bases). There are 14 residues in the CDR3. Trimming pared 6 bases from V and 1 base from J, leaving 9 bases between. From germline, CDR1 is MNHEY and CDR2 SVGAGI. DNA of the CDR3: TGTGCCAGCAGCTGGGGGCAGAACACCGGGGAGCTGTTTTTT. It is translated as CASSWGQNTGELFF.

V usage is TRBV27 and J usage is TRBJ1-2, with D possibly TRBD1 on 6 matching bases. Germline loops: CDR1 MNHEY, CDR2 SMNVEV (reference sequence). Trimming removed 2 bases from V and 7 bases from J, with 14 bases in between. The CDR3 is 14 residues long. The CDR3 nucleotides are TGTGCCAGCAGTTTACTAGCAGGGGCGGGTGGCTACACCTTC. It codes for CASSLLAGAGGYTF.

This chain joins TRBV9 and TRBJ1-3, with D perhaps TRBD1 (5 bases). Germline loops: CDR1 SGDLS, CDR2 YYNGEE. Trimming removed 9 bases from V and 2 bases from J, with 12 bases in between. The CDR3 sequence is 13 residues long. CDR3 nucleotide sequence: TGTGCCACCTCGACAGCTCCTGGAAACACCATATATTTT. Translating gives CATSTAPGNTIYF.

Only a few counts were recorded for this clone. The rearrangement joins TRBV6-1 to TRBJ1-1, with D uncertain. This CDR3 contains 14 residues. CDR1 and CDR2 from the germline V gene are MNHNS and SASEGT. V was clipped by 4 bases and J by 1 base, with 10 bases between them. CDR3 in DNA: TGTGCCAGCAGTGTCAACACCCAGAACACTGAAGCTTTCTTT. Translation gives CASSVNTQNTEAFF.

V is TRBV11-1 and J is TRBJ1-1; possible D gene TRBD1, 5 bases. Germline V gene lookup returns CDR1 SGHAT and CDR2 FQDESV (reference sequence). The CDR3 covers 14 residues. Trimming pared 3 bases from V and 3 bases from J, leaving 11 bases between. The DNA of the CDR3 is TGTGCCAGCAGCTTCAAGGGGCCGGACACTGAAGCTTTCTTT. This gives the protein CASSFKGPDTEAFF.

The table lists this clone with a few counts. This chain uses TRBV6-1 with TRBJ1-1; the D gene is possibly TRBD1 (6 bases). The CDR3 runs to 17 residues. The V gene lost 2 bases and the J gene lost 0 bases, with 16 bases spanning the gap. Looked up from germline, CDR1 is MNHNS and CDR2 is SASEGT. The CDR3, as DNA: TGTGCCAGCAGTGAAAGCCCAGGGGCCCGTATGAACACTGAAGCTTTCTTT. This translates into CASSESPGARMNTEAFF.

The J gene is TRBJ2-7, the V gene TRBV15; D perhaps matches TRBD2 (6 bases). V lost 0 bases, J lost 2 bases, and 11 bases lay in between. Looked up from germline, CDR1 is LNHNV and CDR2 is YYDKDF (reference sequence). The CDR3 is 15 amino acids. This CDR3 reads CATSRDGGLPYEQYF. CDR3 bases: TGTGCCACCAGCAGAGATGGGGGACTCCCCTACGAGCAGTACTTC.

This clone was detected once. CDR3 nucleotide sequence: TGTGCCAGCAGCCTGGGGACAGGCGATCAGCCCCAGCATTTT. Amino acid sequence: CASSLGTGDQPQHF. V usage is TRBV7-6 and J usage is TRBJ1-5, with TRBD1 matching 8 bases. The CDR3 sequence is 14 residues long. The ends lost 5 bases at V and 5 bases at J; junction bases unmatched: 5. Germline V lookup: CDR1 SGHVS, CDR2 FNYEAQ.

The V call is TRBV5-6, the J call TRBJ2-7; the D gene is possibly TRBD1 (5 bases). The CDR3 contains 11 residues. Germline-derived CDR1 and CDR2 are SGHDT and YYEEEE. Trimming pared 3 bases from V and 8 bases from J, leaving 9 bases between. The CDR3 spells CASSSGIKQYF. The CDR3 DNA reads as TGTGCCAGCAGCTCAGGGATAAAGCAGTACTTC. Complete variable domain (other parts from reference TRBV5-6 and TRBJ2-7): DAGVTQSPTHLIKTRGQQVTLRCSPKSGHDTVSWYQQALGQGPQFIFQYYEEEERQRGNFPDRFSGHQFPNYSSELNVNALLLGDSALYLCASSSGIKQYFGPGTRLTVT.

The chain uses TRBV11-1 and TRBJ2-5; 9 bases agree with TRBD2. V lost 1 base, J lost 5 bases, and 5 bases stayed unmatched. Germline values: CDR1 SGHAT, CDR2 FQDESV (reference sequence). This CDR3 has 15 amino acids. The DNA for the CDR3 is TGTGCCAGCAGCTTAGGTGGTAGCGGGGGTGAGACCCAGTACTTC. It specifies CASSLGGSGGETQYF.

The chain combines TRBV27 with TRBJ1-5; D possibly corresponds to TRBD1 (6 bases). Per germline, CDR1 MNHEY and CDR2 SMNVEV (reference sequence). Trimming stripped 5 bases from V and 4 bases from J, with 18 bases between. The CDR3 extends over 16 amino acids. The CDR3 DNA sequence: TGTGCCAGCAGTCCGATCCCAGGGGTAATGAATCAGCCCCAGCATTTT. This encodes CASSPIPGVMNQPQHF.

The V call is TRBV5-1, the J call TRBJ1-6, with D perhaps TRBD1 (6 bases). Germline CDR1 SGHRS, CDR2 YFSETQ. The ends were cut back, 4 bases at V and 6 bases at J, with 14 bases in the middle. The CDR3 loop spans 15 amino acids. CDR3 sequence reads: CASSPTGRGNSPLHF. CDR3 nucleotide sequence: TGCGCCAGCAGCCCAACTGGCAGGGGTAATTCACCCCTCCACTTT.

The chain uses TRBV9 and TRBJ2-7, with 15 bases that match TRBD2. Germline V gene data show CDR1 as SGDLS and CDR2 as YYNGEE. The CDR3 consists of 17 residues. Losses at the gene ends were 3 bases for V and 3 bases for J; bases not matched to a gene: 7. DNA for the CDR3: TGTGCCAGCAGCGGGGGACTAGCGGGGGGTACCAACTACGAGCAGTACTTC. Residues: CASSGGLAGGTNYEQYF.

The chain is built from TRBV19 and TRBJ1-5; maybe TRBD1 (6 bases). The V and J ends lost 4 bases and 4 bases respectively, with 11 bases between them. Germline lookup yields CDR1 LNHDA and CDR2 SQIVND (reference sequence). The CDR3 covers 14 residues. The DNA for the CDR3 is TGTGCCAGTAGTAAAGGACAGAAGAATCAGCCCCAGCATTTT. This gives the protein CASSKGQKNQPQHF.

This clone was counted only a few times. The genes are TRBV2 and TRBJ2-1; the D gene is possibly TRBD2 (6 bases). Germline values: CDR1 SNHLY, CDR2 FYNNEI. The CDR3 sequence is 16 residues long. Trimming took off 7 bases at V and 5 bases at J, with 21 bases between the two ends. The CDR3 region has the DNA TGTGCCAGCACCCTAAGAGTGGGGGGAAACAACAATGAGCAGTTCTTC. Encoded protein: CASTLRVGGNNNEQFF.

This chain uses TRBV9 with TRBJ2-1; the D gene is possibly TRBD2 (6 bases). This CDR3 comprises 15 residues. The V end lost 4 bases, the J end lost 4 bases, and 15 bases lay between the germline ends. Germline V lookup: CDR1 SGDLS, CDR2 YYNGEE. The CDR3 nucleotides read TGTGCCAGCAGCCTGACTAGTAGTACTTACAATGAGCAGTTCTTC. As protein: CASSLTSSTYNEQFF.

The CDR3 loop is CASSIQDRRDGELFF. DNA of the CDR3: TGTGCCAGTAGTATCCAGGACAGGCGGGACGGGGAGCTGTTTTTT. This chain links TRBV19 with TRBJ2-2, with D maybe TRBD1 (7 bases). V was shortened by 3 bases and J by 7 bases, with 15 bases between the two germline ends. Per the germline V gene, CDR1 is LNHDA and CDR2 is SQIVND (reference sequence). This CDR3 has 15 amino acids.

This clone occurred once. This sequence joins TRBV27 and TRBJ2-5, with a weak D call TRBD1 (5 bases). The CDR3 length is 14 residues. V was shortened by 7 bases and J by 3 bases, with 15 bases between the two germline ends. Germline V CDR1 and CDR2: MNHEY, SMNVEV (reference sequence). The CDR3 bases are TGTGCCAGCAAGGGGCGGACCTTCGAAGAGACCCAGTACTTC. Its translation is CASKGRTFEETQYF.

The chain uses TRBV5-1 and TRBJ1-2; D not certain. This CDR3 is built from 14 residues. Trimming removed 0 bases from V and 0 bases from J, with 6 bases in between. Germline-derived CDR1 and CDR2 are SGHRS and YFSETQ. The CDR3 DNA sequence: TGCGCCAGCAGCTTGGCGGGGACTAACTATGGCTACACCTTC. Amino acids: CASSLAGTNYGYTF. Full variable domain (missing parts from reference TRBV5-1 and TRBJ1-2): KAGVTQTPRYLIKTRGQQVTLSCSPISGHRSVSWYQQTPGQGLQFLFEYFSETQRNKGNFPGRFSGRQFSNSRSEMNVSTLELGDSALYLCASSLAGTNYGYTFGSGTRLTVV.